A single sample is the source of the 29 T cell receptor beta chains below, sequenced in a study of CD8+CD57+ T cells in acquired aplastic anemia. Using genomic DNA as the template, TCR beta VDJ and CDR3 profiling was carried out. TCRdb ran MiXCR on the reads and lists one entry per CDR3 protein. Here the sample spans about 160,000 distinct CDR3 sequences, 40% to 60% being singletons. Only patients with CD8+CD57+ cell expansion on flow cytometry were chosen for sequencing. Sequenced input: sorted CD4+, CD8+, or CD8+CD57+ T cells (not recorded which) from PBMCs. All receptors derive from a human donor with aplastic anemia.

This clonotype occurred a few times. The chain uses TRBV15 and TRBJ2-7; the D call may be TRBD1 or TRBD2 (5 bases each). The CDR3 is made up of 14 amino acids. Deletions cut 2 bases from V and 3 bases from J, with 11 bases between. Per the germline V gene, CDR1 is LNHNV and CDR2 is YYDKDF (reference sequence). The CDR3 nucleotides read TGTGCCACCAGCAGAACCGGGACCAACTACGAGCAGTACTTC. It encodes CATSRTGTNYEQYF.

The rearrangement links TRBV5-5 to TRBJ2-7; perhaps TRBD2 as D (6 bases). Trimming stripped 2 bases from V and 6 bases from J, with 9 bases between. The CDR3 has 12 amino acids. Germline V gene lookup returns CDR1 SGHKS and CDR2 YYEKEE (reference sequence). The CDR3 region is CASSFRGSEQYF. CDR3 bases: TGTGCCAGCAGCTTCCGGGGGTCCGAGCAGTACTTC.

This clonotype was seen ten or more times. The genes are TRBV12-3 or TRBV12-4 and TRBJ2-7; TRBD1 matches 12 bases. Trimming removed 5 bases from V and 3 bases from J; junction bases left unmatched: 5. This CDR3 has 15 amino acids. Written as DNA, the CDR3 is TGTGCCAGCAGTCTGGGACAGGGGGCTGTCTACGAGCAGTACTTC. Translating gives CASSLGQGAVYEQYF.

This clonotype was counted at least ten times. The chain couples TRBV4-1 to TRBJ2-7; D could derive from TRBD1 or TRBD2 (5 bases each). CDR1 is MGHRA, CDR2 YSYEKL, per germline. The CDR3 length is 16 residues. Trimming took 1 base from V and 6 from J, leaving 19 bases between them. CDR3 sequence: CASSQVSRGPSSEQYF. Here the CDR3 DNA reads TGCGCCAGCAGCCAAGTTTCTCGGGGACCATCGTCCGAGCAGTACTTC.

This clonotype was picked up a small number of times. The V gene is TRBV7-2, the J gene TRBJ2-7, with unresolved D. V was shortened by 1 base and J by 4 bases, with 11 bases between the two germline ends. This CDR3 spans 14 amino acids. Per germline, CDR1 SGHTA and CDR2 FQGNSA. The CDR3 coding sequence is TGTGCCAGCAGCTTAGTTGGCAGCACTTACGAGCAGTACTTC. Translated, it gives CASSLVGSTYEQYF.

CDR3: CSARFRGNTEAFF. The DNA for the CDR3 is TGCAGTGCTAGGTTCAGGGGCAACACTGAAGCTTTCTTT. The genes are TRBV20-1 and TRBJ1-1, with a tentative D call TRBD1 (6 bases). The V end was cut by 3 bases, the J end by 2 bases, with 10 bases between. Germline V lookup: CDR1 DFQATT, CDR2 SNEGSKA (reference sequence). The CDR3 sequence is 13 residues long.

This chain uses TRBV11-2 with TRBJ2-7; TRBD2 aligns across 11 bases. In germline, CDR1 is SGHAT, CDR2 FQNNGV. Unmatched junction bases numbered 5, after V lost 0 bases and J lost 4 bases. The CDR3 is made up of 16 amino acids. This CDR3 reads CASSLELAGDKYEQYF. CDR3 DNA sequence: TGTGCCAGCAGCTTAGAACTAGCGGGGGATAAATACGAGCAGTACTTC.

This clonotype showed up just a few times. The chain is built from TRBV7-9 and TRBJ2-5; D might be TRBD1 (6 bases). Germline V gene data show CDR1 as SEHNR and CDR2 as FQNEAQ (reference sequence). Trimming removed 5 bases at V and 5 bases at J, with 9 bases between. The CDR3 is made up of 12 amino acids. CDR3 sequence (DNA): TGTGCCAGCAGCCCCCAGGGGGAGACCCAGTACTTC. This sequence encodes CASSPQGETQYF.

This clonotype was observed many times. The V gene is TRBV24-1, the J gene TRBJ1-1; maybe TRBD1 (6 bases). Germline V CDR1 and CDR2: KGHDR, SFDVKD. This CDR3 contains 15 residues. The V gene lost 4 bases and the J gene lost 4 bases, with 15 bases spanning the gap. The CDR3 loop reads CATSDPNRGGTEAFF. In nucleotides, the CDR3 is TGTGCCACCAGTGACCCTAATAGGGGGGGCACTGAAGCTTTCTTT.

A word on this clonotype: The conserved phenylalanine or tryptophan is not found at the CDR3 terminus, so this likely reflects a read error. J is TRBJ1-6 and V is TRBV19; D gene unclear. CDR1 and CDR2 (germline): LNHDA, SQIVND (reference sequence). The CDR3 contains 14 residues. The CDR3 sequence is CATTPKVYNSPLHL. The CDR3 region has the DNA TGTGCAACTACCCCTAAGGTCTATAATTCACCCCTCCACTTG.

The CDR3: CATQDGMNTEAFF. The CDR3 nucleotides read TGTGCCACCCAGGACGGCATGAACACTGAAGCTTTCTTT. V gene TRBV24-1 combines with J gene TRBJ1-1; D is uncertain. Trimming took 9 bases from V and 0 from J, leaving 10 bases between them. The germline V gene encodes CDR1 KGHDR and CDR2 SFDVKD. The CDR3 is 13 amino acids.

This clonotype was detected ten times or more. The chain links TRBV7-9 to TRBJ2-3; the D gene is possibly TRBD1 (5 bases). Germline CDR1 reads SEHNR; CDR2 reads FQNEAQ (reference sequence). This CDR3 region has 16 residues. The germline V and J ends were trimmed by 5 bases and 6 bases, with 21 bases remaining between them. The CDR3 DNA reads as TGTGCCAGCAGCGCCCAGGACAATCAGGACGGGGATACGCAGTATTTT. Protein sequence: CASSAQDNQDGDTQYF.

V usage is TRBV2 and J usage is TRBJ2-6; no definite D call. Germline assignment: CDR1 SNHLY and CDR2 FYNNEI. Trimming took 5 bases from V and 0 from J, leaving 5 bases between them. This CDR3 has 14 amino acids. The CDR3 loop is CASSQSSGANVLTF. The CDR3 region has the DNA TGTGCCAGCAGTCAAAGCTCTGGGGCCAACGTCCTGACTTTC.

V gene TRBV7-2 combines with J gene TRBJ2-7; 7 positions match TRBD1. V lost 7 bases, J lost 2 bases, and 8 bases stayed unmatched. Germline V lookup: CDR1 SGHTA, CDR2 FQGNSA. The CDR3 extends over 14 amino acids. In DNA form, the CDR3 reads TGTGCCAGCAAACGTAAGGGGGCGGCCTACGAGCAGTACTTC. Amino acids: CASKRKGAAYEQYF.

The CDR3 coding sequence is TGTGCCAGCAGCATGATGGGGGCCGCATACGAGCAGTACTTC. Translated, it gives CASSMMGAAYEQYF. This chain joins TRBV19 and TRBJ2-7; D may be TRBD1 (6 bases). CDR3 length: 14 residues. From germline, CDR1 is LNHDA and CDR2 SQIVND (reference sequence). V was shortened by 9 bases and J by 4 bases, with 19 bases between the two germline ends.

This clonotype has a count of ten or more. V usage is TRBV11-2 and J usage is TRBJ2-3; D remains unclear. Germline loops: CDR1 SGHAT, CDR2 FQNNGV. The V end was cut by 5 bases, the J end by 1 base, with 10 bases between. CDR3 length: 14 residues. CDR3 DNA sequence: TGTGCCAGCAGCCACTGGTCCCGCACAGATACGCAGTATTTT. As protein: CASSHWSRTDTQYF.

This CDR3 reads CSGTGGVTEAFF. The CDR3 nucleotides are TGCAGCGGTACAGGGGGGGTAACTGAAGCTTTCTTT. The chain has TRBV29-1 and TRBJ1-1; 8 bases match TRBD1. Germline CDR1 SQVTM, CDR2 ANQGSEA. The CDR3 has 12 amino acids. V lost 7 bases to trimming and J lost 5 bases; unmatched junction nucleotides: 6. The whole variable domain, filled in from reference TRBV29-1 and TRBJ1-1, reads SAVISQKPSRDICQRGTSLTIQCQVDSQVTMMFWYRQQPGQSLTLIATANQGSEATYESGFVIDKFPISRPNLTFSTLTVSNMSPEDSSIYLCSGTGGVTEAFFGQGTRLTVV.

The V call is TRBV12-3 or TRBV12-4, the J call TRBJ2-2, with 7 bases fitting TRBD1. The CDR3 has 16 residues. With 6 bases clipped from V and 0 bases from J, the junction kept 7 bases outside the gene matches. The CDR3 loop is CASSERTGPNTGELFF. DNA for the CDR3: TGTGCCAGCAGCGAAAGGACAGGTCCGAACACCGGGGAGCTGTTTTTT.

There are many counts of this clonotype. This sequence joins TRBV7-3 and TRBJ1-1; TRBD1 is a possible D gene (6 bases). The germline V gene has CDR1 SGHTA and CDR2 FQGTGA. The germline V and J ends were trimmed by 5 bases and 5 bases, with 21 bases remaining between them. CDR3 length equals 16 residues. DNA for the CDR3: TGTGCCAGCAGCCCCAGCGGGACACCCTTGGTGACTGAAGCTTTCTTT. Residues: CASSPSGTPLVTEAFF.

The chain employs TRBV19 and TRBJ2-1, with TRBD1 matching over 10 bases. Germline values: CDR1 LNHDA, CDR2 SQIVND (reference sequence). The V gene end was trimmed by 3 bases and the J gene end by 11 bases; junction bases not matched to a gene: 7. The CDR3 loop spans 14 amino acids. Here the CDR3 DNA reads TGTGCCAGTAGTATCCCCCGGGACAGGGGTAAGCAGTTCTTC. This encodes CASSIPRDRGKQFF. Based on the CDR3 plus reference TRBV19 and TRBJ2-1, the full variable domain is DGGITQSPKYLFRKEGQNVTLSCEQNLNHDAMYWYRQDPGQGLRLIYYSQIVNDFQKGDIAEGYSVSREKKESFPLTVTSAQKNPTAFYLCASSIPRDRGKQFFGPGTRLTVL.

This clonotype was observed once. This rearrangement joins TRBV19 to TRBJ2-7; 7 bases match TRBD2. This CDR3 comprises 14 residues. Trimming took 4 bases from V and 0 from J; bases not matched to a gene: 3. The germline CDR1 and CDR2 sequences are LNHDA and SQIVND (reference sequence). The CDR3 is CASSNSGHSYEQYF. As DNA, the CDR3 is TGTGCCAGTAGTAATAGCGGGCACTCCTACGAGCAGTACTTC.

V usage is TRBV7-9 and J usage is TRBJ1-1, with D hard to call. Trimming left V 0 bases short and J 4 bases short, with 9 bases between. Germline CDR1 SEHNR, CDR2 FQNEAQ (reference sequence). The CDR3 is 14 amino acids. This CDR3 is CASSLAASFTEAFF. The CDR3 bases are TGTGCCAGCAGCTTAGCCGCCTCGTTCACTGAAGCTTTCTTT.

The CDR3 reads CASSIGGQGHQDQPQHF. The CDR3 nucleotides read TGTGCCAGTAGTATCGGGGGACAGGGGCATCAAGATCAGCCCCAGCATTTT. This sequence joins TRBV19 and TRBJ1-5, with TRBD1 matching over 10 bases. Germline V gene lookup returns CDR1 LNHDA and CDR2 SQIVND (reference sequence). The ends lost 3 bases at V and 5 bases at J; junction bases unmatched: 10. The CDR3 consists of 17 residues.

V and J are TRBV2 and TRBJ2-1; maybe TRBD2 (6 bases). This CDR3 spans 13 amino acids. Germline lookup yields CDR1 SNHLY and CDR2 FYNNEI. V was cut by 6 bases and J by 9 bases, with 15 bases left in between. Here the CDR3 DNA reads TGTGCCAGCAGCCAAGTTATGGGAGGTGAGCAGTTCTTC. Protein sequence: CASSQVMGGEQFF. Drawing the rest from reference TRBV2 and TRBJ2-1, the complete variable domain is EPEVTQTPSHQVTQMGQEVILRCVPISNHLYFYWYRQILGQKVEFLVSFYNNEISEKSEIFDDQFSVERPDGSNFTLKIRSTKLEDSAMYFCASSQVMGGEQFFGPGTRLTVL.

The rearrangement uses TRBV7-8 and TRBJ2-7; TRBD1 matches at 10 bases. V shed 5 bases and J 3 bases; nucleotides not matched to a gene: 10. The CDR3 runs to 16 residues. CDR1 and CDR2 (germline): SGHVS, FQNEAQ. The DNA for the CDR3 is TGTGCCAGCAGCCCGAGACGGACAGGGGGTGGCTACGAGCAGTACTTC. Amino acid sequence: CASSPRRTGGGYEQYF.

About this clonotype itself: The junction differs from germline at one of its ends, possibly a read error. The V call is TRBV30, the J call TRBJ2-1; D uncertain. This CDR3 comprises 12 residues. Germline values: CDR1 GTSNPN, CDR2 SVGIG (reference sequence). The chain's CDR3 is CAWRPSYSEQFF. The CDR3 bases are TGTGCCTGGAGGCCGTCTTACAGTGAGCAGTTCTTC.

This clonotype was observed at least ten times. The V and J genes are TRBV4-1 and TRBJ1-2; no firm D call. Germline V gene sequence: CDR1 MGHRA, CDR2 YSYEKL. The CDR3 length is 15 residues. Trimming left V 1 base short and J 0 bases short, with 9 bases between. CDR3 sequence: CASSQGTLANYGYTF. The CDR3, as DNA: TGCGCCAGCAGCCAAGGGACTCTAGCTAACTATGGCTACACCTTC.

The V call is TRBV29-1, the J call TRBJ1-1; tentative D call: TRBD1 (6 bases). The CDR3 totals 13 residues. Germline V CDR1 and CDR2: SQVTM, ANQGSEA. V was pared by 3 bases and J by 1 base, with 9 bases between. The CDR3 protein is CSVERTENTEAFF. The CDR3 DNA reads TGCAGCGTTGAGCGGACAGAGAACACTGAAGCTTTCTTT.

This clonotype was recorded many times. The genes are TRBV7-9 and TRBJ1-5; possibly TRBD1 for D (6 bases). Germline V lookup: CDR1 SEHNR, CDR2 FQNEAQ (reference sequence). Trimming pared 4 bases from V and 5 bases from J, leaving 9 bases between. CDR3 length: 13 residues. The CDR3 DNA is TGTGCCAGCAGCTCAGGGGTTGATCAGCCCCAGCATTTT. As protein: CASSSGVDQPQHF.